Below are 7 T cell receptor beta chains sequenced from a single sample in a study of a mutant IDH1 vaccine in newly diagnosed glioma. Their antigens remain unidentified. Time point meaning: week 47, end of study. All doses held 300 ug of mutant IDH1 20-mer peptide, with topical imiquimod. Assay used: immunoSEQ multiplex PCR; TCRdb lists only in-frame clones, some missing. Of some 40,000 clones detected, 75% appear once; the ten largest clones hold approximately 9.1%. Sequencing was performed on PBMCs, taken from a glioma patient whose treatment included an IDH1 peptide vaccine. These receptors were taken from a man in his forties with glioma.

The CDR3 loop reads CASSQAGVQETQYF. CDR3 DNA sequence: TGTGCCAGCAGCCAGGCAGGGGTCCAAGAGACCCAGTACTTC. The chain is built from TRBV14 and TRBJ2-5, with a possible D match to TRBD1 (6 bases). Trimming shortened V by 3 bases and J by 1 base, and 9 bases separated the two germline ends. Germline V gene sequence: CDR1 SGHDN, CDR2 FVKESK. This CDR3 has 14 amino acids.

This rearrangement joins TRBV10-3 to TRBJ2-3; tentatively, D is TRBD2 (6 bases). The CDR3 extends over 19 amino acids. Germline-derived CDR1 and CDR2 are ENHRY and SYGVKD. The V end was cut by 2 bases, the J end by 5 bases, with 26 bases between. The CDR3, as DNA: TGTGCCATCAGTGAGAAAATAGGCTCCGGAGGGGTTCGCGTAGATACGCAGTATTTT. Its protein is CAISEKIGSGGVRVDTQYF.

The chain combines TRBV6-6 with TRBJ2-1; D is possibly TRBD1 (6 bases). The V end lost 5 bases, the J end lost 8 bases, and 16 bases lay between the germline ends. Germline V gene sequence: CDR1 MNHNY, CDR2 SVGAGI (reference sequence). The CDR3 has 14 amino acids. The CDR3 here is CASSTKTGRDEQFF. As DNA, the CDR3 is TGTGCCAGCAGTACAAAAACAGGGCGCGATGAGCAGTTCTTC.

Here the CDR3 reads CAWTSGADTQYF. The CDR3 DNA follows: TGTGCCTGGACTAGCGGGGCAGATACGCAGTATTTT. The gene calls are TRBV30 and TRBJ2-3; 9 bases are shared with TRBD2. Germline V gene lookup returns CDR1 GTSNPN and CDR2 SVGIG (reference sequence). The ends lost 4 bases at V and 4 bases at J; junction bases unmatched: 0. This CDR3 contains 12 residues.

The CDR3 nucleotides read TGTGCCAGCAGCCTCAATCGTGGTGCCGTGGAGGGGACGCAGTATTTT. It yields the protein CASSLNRGAVEGTQYF. V usage is TRBV7-2 and J usage is TRBJ2-3; maybe TRBD2 (6 bases). CDR3 size: 16 residues. V lost 5 bases and J lost 9, with 24 bases in between. CDR1 and CDR2 from the germline V gene are SGHTA and FQGNSA.

This chain connects TRBV7-2 to TRBJ2-3; possibly TRBD1 for D (6 bases). This CDR3 has 15 residues. Germline V gene sequence: CDR1 SGHTA, CDR2 FQGNSA. With 5 bases removed from V and 6 bases from J, the gap between germline ends came to 18 bases. CDR3 protein: CASSNNRVGADTQYF. The CDR3 DNA reads as TGTGCCAGCAGCAATAACAGGGTGGGTGCGGATACGCAGTATTTT.

The chain carries TRBV2 and TRBJ1-1, with D unresolved. CDR3 length equals 11 residues. Trimming left V 7 bases short and J 0 bases short, with 3 bases between. Germline V gene sequence: CDR1 SNHLY, CDR2 FYNNEI. CDR3 sequence reads: CASKVNTEAFF. The CDR3 DNA follows: TGTGCCAGCAAGGTGAACACTGAAGCTTTCTTT.